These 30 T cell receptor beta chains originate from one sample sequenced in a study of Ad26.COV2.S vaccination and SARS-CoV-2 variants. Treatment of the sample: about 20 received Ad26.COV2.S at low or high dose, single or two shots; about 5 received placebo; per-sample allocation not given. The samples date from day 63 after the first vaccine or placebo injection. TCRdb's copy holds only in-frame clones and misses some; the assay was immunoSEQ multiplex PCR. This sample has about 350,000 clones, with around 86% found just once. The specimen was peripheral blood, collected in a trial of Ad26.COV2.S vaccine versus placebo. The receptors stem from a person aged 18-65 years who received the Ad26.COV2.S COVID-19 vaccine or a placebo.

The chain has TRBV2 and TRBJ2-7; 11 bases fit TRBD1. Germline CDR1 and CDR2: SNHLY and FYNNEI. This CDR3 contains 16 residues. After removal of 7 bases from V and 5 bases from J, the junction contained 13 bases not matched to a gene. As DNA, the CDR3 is TGTGCCAGCACCGGAAAGGACAGGGGGCTCCACAACGAGCAGTACTTC. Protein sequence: CASTGKDRGLHNEQYF.

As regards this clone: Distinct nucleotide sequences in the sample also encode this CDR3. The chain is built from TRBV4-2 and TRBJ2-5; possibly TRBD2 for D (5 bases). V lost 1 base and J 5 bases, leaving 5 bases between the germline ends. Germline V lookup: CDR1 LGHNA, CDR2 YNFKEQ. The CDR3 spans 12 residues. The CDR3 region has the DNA TGTGCCAGCAGCCAAGGAGGGGAGACCCAGTACTTC. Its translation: CASSQGGETQYF.

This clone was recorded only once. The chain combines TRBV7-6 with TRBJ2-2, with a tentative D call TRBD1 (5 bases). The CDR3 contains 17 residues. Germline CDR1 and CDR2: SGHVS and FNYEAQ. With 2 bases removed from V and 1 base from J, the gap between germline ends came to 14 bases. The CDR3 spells CASSLPRVLGNTGELFF. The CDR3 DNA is TGTGCCAGCAGCTTACCCAGGGTTTTGGGGAACACCGGGGAGCTGTTTTTT.

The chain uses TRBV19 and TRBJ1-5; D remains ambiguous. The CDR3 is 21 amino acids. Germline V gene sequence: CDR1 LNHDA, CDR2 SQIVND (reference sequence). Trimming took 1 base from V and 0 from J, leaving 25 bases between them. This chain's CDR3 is CASSIGGGGHPGPYSNQPQHF. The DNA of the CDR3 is TGTGCCAGTAGTATAGGTGGAGGAGGGCATCCGGGCCCTTATAGCAATCAGCCCCAGCATTTT.

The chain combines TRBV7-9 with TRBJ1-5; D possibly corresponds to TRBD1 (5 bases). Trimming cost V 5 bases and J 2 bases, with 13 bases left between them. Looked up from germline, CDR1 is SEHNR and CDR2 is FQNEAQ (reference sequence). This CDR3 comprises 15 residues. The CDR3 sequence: CASSPQGGGNQPQHF. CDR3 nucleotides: TGTGCCAGCAGCCCTCAGGGTGGTGGCAATCAGCCCCAGCATTTT.

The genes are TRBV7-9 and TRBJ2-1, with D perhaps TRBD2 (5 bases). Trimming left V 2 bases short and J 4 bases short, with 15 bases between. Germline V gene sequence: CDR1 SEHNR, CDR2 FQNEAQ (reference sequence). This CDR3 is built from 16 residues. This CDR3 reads CASSLRERSQYNEQFF. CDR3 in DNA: TGTGCCAGCAGCTTAAGGGAGAGATCCCAGTACAATGAGCAGTTCTTC.

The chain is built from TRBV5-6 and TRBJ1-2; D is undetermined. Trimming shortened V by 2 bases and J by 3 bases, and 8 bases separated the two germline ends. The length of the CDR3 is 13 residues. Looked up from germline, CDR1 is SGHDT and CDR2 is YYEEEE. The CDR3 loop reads CASSLMWDYGYTF. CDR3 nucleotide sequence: TGTGCCAGCAGCTTAATGTGGGACTATGGCTACACCTTC.

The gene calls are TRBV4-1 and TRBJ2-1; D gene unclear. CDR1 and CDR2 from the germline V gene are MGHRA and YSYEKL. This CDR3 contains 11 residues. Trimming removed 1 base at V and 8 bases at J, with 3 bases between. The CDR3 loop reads CASSQGYEQFF. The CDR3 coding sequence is TGCGCCAGCAGCCAAGGGTATGAGCAGTTCTTC.

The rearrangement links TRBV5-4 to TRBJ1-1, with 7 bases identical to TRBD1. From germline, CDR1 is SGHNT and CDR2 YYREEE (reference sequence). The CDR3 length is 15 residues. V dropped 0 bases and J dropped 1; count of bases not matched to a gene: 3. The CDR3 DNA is TGTGCCAGCAGCTTGGGAGGGACAGAGAACACTGAAGCTTTCTTT. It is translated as CASSLGGTENTEAFF.

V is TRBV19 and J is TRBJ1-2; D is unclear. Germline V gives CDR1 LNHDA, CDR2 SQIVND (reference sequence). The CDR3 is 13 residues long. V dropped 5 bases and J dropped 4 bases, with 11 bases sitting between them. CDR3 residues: CASSWTLFYGYTF. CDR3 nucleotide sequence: TGTGCCAGTAGTTGGACCCTATTCTATGGCTACACCTTC.

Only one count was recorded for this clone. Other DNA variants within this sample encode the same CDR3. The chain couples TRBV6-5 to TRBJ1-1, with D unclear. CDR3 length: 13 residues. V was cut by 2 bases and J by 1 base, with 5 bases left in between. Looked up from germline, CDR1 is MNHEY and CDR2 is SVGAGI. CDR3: CASSYGRNTEAFF. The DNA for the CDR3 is TGTGCCAGCAGTTACGGCCGGAACACTGAAGCTTTCTTT.

The CDR3 region is CASSPFHTNAEAFF. The CDR3 coding sequence is TGTGCCAGCTCACCTTTCCACACAAATGCTGAAGCTTTCTTT. This chain joins TRBV18 and TRBJ1-1; the D is unclear. The CDR3 length is 14 residues. Germline CDR1 and CDR2: KGHSH and LQKENI. The V end lost 3 bases, the J end lost 6 bases, and 14 bases lay between the germline ends.

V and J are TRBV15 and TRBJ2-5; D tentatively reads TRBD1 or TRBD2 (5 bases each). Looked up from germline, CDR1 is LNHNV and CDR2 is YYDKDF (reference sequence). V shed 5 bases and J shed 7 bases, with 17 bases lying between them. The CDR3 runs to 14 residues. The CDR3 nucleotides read TGTGCCACCAGCGGTCAGCAGGGAGATGGGACCCAGTACTTC. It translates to CATSGQQGDGTQYF. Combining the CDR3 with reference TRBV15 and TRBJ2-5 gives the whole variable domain DAMVIQNPRYQVTQFGKPVTLSCSQTLNHNVMYWYQQKSSQAPKLLFHYYDKDFNNEADTPDNFQSRRPNTSFCFLDIRSPGLGDTAMYLCATSGQQGDGTQYFGPGTRLLVL.

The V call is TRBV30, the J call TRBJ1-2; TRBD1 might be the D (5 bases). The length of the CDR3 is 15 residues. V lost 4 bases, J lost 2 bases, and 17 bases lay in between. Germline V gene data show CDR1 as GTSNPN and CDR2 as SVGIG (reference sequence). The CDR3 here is CAWTLIGGSNYGYTF. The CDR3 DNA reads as TGTGCCTGGACTCTCATTGGGGGTTCGAACTATGGCTACACCTTC.

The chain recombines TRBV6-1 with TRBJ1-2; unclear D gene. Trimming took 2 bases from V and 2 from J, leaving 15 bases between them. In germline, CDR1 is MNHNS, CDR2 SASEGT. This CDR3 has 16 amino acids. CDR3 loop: CASSELLLGGNYGYTF. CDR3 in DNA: TGTGCCAGCAGTGAACTTTTGCTGGGAGGAAACTATGGCTACACCTTC.

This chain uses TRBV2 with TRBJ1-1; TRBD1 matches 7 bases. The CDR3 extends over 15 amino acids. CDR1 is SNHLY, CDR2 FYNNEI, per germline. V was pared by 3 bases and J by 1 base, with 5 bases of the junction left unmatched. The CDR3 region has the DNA TGTGCCAGCAGTGACTGGGGACAGCAGAACACTGAAGCTTTCTTT. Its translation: CASSDWGQQNTEAFF.

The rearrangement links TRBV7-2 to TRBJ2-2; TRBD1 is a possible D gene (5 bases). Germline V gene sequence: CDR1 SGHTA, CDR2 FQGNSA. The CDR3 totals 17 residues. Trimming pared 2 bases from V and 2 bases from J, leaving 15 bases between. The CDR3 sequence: CASSLLPRQSNTGELFF. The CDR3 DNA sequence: TGTGCCAGCAGCTTACTACCGCGACAGTCCAACACCGGGGAGCTGTTTTTT.

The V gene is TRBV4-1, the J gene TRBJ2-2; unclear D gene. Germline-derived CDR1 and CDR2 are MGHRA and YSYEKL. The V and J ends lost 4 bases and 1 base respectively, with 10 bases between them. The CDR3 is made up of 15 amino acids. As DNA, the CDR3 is TGCGCCAGCAGCCGAGACCCCATGAACACCGGGGAGCTGTTTTTT. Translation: CASSRDPMNTGELFF.

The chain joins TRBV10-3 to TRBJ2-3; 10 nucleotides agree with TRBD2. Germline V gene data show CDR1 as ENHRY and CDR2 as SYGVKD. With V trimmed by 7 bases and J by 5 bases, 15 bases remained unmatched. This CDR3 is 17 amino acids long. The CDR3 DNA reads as TGTGCCATCAAGGGTTTAGCGGGGGGTCTTCCGGAAGATACGCAGTATTTT. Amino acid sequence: CAIKGLAGGLPEDTQYF.

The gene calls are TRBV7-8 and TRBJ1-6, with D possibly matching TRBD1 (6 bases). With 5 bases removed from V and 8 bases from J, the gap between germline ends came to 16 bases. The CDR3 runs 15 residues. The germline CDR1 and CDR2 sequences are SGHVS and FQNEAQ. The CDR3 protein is CASSPNRVSDSPLHF. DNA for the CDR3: TGTGCCAGCAGCCCTAACAGGGTCAGTGATTCACCCCTCCACTTT.

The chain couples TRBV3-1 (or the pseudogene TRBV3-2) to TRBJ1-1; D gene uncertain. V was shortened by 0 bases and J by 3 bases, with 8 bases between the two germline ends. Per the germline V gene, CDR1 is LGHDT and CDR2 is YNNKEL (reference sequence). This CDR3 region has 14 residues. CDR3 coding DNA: TGTGCCAGCAGCCAAGAGACGTCGGACACTGAAGCTTTCTTT. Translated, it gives CASSQETSDTEAFF.

The CDR3 region is CASSLLTGTSGGEQFF. As DNA, the CDR3 is TGTGCCAGCAGCTTATTAACCGGGACTAGCGGGGGCGAGCAGTTCTTC. The chain has TRBV7-8 and TRBJ2-1; 14 nucleotides line up with TRBD2. CDR1 is SGHVS, CDR2 FQNEAQ, per germline. The CDR3 extends over 16 amino acids. The V and J ends lost 2 bases and 10 bases, in that order; junction bases with no gene match: 7.

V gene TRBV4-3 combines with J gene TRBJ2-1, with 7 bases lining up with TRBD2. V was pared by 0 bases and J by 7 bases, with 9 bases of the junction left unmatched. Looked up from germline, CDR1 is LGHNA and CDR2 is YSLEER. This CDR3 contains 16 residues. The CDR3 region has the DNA TGCGCCAGCAGCCAAGATGGGCGCGGGGGTAGGAATGAGCAGTTCTTC. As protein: CASSQDGRGGRNEQFF.

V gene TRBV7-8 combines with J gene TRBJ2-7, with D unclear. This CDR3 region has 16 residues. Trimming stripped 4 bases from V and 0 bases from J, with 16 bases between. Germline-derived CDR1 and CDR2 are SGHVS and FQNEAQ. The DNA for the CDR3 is TGTGCCAGCAGCTCCTCCTGGGCGACCAGCTCCTACGAGCAGTACTTC. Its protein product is CASSSSWATSSYEQYF.

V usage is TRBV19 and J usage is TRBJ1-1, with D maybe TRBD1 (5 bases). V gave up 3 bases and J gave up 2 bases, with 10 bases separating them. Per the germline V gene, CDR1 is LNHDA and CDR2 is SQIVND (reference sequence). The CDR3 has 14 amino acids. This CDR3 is CASSMRTTNTEAFF. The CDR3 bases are TGTGCCAGTAGTATGAGGACAACAAACACTGAAGCTTTCTTT.

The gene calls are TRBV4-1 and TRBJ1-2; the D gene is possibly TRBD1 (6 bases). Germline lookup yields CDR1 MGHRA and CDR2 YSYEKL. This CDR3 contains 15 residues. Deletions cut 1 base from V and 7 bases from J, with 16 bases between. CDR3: CASSQVLGAGLGYTF. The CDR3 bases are TGCGCCAGCAGCCAAGTTCTGGGGGCAGGTCTTGGCTACACCTTC.

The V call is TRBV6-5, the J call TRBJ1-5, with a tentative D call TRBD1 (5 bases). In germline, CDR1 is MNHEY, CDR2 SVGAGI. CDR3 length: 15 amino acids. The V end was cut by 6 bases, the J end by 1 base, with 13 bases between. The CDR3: CASSPGTRSNQPQHF. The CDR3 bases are TGTGCCAGCAGCCCCGGGACCCGCAGCAATCAGCCCCAGCATTTT.

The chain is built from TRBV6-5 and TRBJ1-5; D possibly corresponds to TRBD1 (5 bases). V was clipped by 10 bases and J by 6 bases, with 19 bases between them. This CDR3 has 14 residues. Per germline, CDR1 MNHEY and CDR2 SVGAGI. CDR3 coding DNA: TGTGCCACCCATGAGGCGGCAGGGTCTCAGCCCCAGCATTTT. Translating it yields CATHEAAGSQPQHF.

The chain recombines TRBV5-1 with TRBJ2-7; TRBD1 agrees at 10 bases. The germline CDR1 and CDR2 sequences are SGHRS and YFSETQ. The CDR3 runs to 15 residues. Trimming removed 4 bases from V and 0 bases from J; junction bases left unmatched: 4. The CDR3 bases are TGCGCCAGCAGCGAATGGACAGGGGGCTCCTACGAGCAGTACTTC. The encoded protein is CASSEWTGGSYEQYF.

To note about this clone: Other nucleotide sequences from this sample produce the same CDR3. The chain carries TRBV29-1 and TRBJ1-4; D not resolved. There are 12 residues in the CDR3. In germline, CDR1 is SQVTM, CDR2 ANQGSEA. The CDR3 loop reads CSVFGRNEKLFF. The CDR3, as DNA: TGCAGTGTTTTCGGAAGAAATGAAAAACTGTTTTTT. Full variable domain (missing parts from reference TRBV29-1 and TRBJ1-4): SAVISQKPSRDICQRGTSLTIQCQVDSQVTMMFWYRQQPGQSLTLIATANQGSEATYESGFVIDKFPISRPNLTFSTLTVSNMSPEDSSIYLCSVFGRNEKLFFGSGTQLSVL.